A single sample gave rise to the 10 T cell receptor beta chains below, sequenced in a study of cytomegalovirus exposure and HLA in healthy donors. The PCR was carried out with 60 Vbeta primers and 13 Jbeta primers. The repertoire was sequenced with immunoSEQ multiplex PCR; TCRdb's copy has only in-frame clones and lacks some. The sample shows roughly 200,000 clones, 75% to 85% of them seen only once. Sample: PBMCs. Receptors were obtained from a girl aged 10 to 17 in good health and CMV-seropositive.

This clone has just one count. This rearrangement joins TRBV4-1 to TRBJ2-7; 8 nucleotides align to TRBD1. The germline CDR1 and CDR2 sequences are MGHRA and YSYEKL. The CDR3 length is 15 residues. V dropped 2 bases and J dropped 6; count of bases not matched to a gene: 9. CDR3 in amino acids: CASSQMGQAPLEQYF. CDR3 bases: TGCGCCAGCAGCCAAATGGGACAGGCCCCCCTCGAGCAGTACTTC.

This CDR3 is CASSRGTDSGANVLTF. CDR3 nucleotide sequence: TGTGCCAGCAGCAGAGGTACGGATTCTGGGGCCAACGTCCTGACTTTC. V usage is TRBV9 and J usage is TRBJ2-6; D not resolved. CDR1 is SGDLS, CDR2 YYNGEE, per germline. The CDR3 is made up of 16 amino acids. Trimming removed 4 bases at V and 1 base at J, with 12 bases between.

V and J are TRBV10-2 and TRBJ2-7, with 8 bases matching TRBD1. In germline, CDR1 is WSHSY, CDR2 SAAADI. This CDR3 has 13 amino acids. The V and J ends lost 6 bases and 6 bases, in that order; junction bases with no gene match: 7. In DNA form, the CDR3 reads TGCGCCAGCAGAGAGACAGGGGATACCGAGCAGTACTTC. Translating it yields CASRETGDTEQYF.

This sequence joins TRBV6-6 and TRBJ1-6; no clear D. The CDR3 totals 13 residues. V was pared by 8 bases and J by 11 bases, with 16 bases between. Per germline, CDR1 MNHNY and CDR2 SVGAGI (reference sequence). The CDR3 is CASRPEGGPPLHF. DNA for the CDR3: TGTGCCAGCCGCCCGGAAGGTGGGCCACCCCTCCACTTT.

V usage is TRBV27 and J usage is TRBJ1-4; D may be TRBD1 (6 bases). The CDR3 extends over 15 amino acids. Per germline, CDR1 MNHEY and CDR2 SMNVEV (reference sequence). The V end was cut by 4 bases, the J end by 3 bases, with 12 bases between. CDR3 loop: CASSSNRAPNEKLFF. CDR3 DNA: TGTGCCAGCAGTTCGAACAGGGCCCCTAATGAAAAACTGTTTTTT.

In this sample, this clone turned up a few times. The rearrangement uses TRBV6-1 and TRBJ1-2, with 9 bases identical to TRBD1. Trimming removed 5 bases from V and 4 bases from J; junction bases left unmatched: 5. CDR3 length: 14 amino acids. Germline-derived CDR1 and CDR2 are MNHNS and SASEGT. In DNA form, the CDR3 reads TGTGCCAGCAGTCCACAGGGGGCCGGCTATGGCTACACCTTC. It yields the protein CASSPQGAGYGYTF.

This clone appeared once. The chain couples TRBV27 to TRBJ2-1, with D possibly TRBD2 on 6 matching bases. This CDR3 region has 15 residues. Trimming cost V 8 bases and J 8 bases, with 22 bases left between them. Germline CDR1 and CDR2: MNHEY and SMNVEV (reference sequence). The CDR3 coding sequence is TGTGCCAGCGCCTCGGAGGAGGGGACCTGGTATGAGCAGTTCTTC. As protein: CASASEEGTWYEQFF.

This clone was counted a single time. The chain combines TRBV12-5 with TRBJ1-4; the D gene is possibly TRBD1 (5 bases). CDR1 is LGHNT and CDR2 is FRNRAP in the germline V gene. The CDR3 has 16 residues. Trimming took off 1 base at V and 4 bases at J, with 13 bases between the two ends. CDR3 amino acids: CASGLDRQLLNEKLFF. The CDR3 bases are TGTGCTAGTGGTTTGGACCGACAGCTACTTAATGAAAAACTGTTTTTT.

The chain carries TRBV18 and TRBJ1-5; D perhaps matches TRBD1 (6 bases). V was shortened by 6 bases and J by 0 bases, with 12 bases between the two germline ends. The CDR3 is 15 amino acids. Germline CDR1 reads KGHSH; CDR2 reads LQKENI. The CDR3 DNA follows: TGTGCCAGCTCGAAGGGGGTGAATAGCAATCAGCCCCAGCATTTT. The encoded protein is CASSKGVNSNQPQHF.

The genes are TRBV6-6 and TRBJ2-6; tentative D call: TRBD1 (7 bases). The V and J ends lost 8 bases and 2 bases respectively, with 13 bases between them. The germline V gene has CDR1 MNHNY and CDR2 SVGAGI (reference sequence). This CDR3 region has 15 residues. CDR3 DNA sequence: TGTGCCAGCTTGGCAGGGGGGACTGGGGCCAACGTCCTGACTTTC. It yields the protein CASLAGGTGANVLTF.